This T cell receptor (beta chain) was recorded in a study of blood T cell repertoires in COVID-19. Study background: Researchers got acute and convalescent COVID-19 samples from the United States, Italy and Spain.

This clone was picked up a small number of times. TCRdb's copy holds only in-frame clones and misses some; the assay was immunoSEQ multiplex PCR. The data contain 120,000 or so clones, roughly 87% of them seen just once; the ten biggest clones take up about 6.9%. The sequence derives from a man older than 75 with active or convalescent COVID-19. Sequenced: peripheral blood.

In DNA form, the CDR3 reads TGCAGCGGCCGGGACTCCTACAATGAGCAGTTCTTC. It yields the protein CSGRDSYNEQFF. The rearrangement joins TRBV29-1 to TRBJ2-1; maybe TRBD2 (5 bases). The CDR3 has 12 residues. V gave up 7 bases and J gave up 0 bases, with 7 bases separating them. Looked up from germline, CDR1 is SQVTM and CDR2 is ANQGSEA.